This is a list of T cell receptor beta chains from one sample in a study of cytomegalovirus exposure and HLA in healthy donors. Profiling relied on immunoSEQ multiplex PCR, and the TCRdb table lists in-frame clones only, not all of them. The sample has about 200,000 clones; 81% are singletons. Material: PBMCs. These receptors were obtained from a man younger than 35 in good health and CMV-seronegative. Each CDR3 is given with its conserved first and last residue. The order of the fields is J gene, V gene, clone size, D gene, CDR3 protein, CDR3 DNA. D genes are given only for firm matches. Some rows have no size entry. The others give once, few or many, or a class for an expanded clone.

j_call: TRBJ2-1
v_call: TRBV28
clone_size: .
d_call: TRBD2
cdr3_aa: CASLSGTPGGEQFF
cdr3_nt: TGTGCCAGCCTTTCCGGGACCCCGGGGGGTGAGCAGTTCTTC

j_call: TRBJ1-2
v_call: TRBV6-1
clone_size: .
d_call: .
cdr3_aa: CASSADRFLNYGYTF
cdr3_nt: TGTGCCAGCAGTGCTGACAGGTTTTTAAACTATGGCTACACCTTC

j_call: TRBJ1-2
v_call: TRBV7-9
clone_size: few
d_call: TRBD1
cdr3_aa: CASSLRKGQGAAGYTF
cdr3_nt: TGTGCCAGCAGCTTACGAAAAGGACAGGGGGCGGCTGGCTACACCTTC

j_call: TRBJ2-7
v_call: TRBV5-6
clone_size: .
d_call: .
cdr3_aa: CASSLEGLDYEQYF
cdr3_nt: TGTGCCAGCAGTTTGGAGGGACTTGACTACGAGCAGTACTTC

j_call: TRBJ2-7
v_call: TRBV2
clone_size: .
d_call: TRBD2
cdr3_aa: CASTGPAGGPGEQYF
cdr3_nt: TGTGCCAGCACCGGCCCAGCGGGGGGGCCAGGTGAGCAGTACTTC

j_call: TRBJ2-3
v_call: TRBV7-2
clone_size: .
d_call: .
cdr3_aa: CASSPASGLRTDTQYF
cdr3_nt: TGTGCCAGCAGCCCAGCGTCGGGACTCCGCACAGATACGCAGTATTTT

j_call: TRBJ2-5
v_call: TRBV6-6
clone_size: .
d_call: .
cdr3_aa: CASSYVKRGETQYF
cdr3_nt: TGTGCCAGCAGTTATGTCAAGCGCGGAGAGACCCAGTACTTC

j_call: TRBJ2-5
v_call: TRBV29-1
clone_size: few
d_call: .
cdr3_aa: CSVESGSRTQYF
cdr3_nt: TGCAGCGTTGAATCAGGGTCGAGGACCCAGTACTTC

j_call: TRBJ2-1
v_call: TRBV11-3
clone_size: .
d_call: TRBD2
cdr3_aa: CASSTSGSGYNEQFF
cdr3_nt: TGTGCCAGCAGCACAAGCGGGAGTGGCTACAATGAGCAGTTCTTC

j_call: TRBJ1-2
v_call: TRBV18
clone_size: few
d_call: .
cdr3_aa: CASSPRSQGALLDYGYTF
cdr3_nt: TGTGCCAGCTCACCAAGGTCACAGGGCGCCCTACTAGACTATGGCTACACCTTC

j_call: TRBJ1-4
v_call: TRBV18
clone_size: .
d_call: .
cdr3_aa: CASSLFATNEKLFF
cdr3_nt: TGTGCCAGCTCCTTGTTCGCAACTAATGAAAAACTGTTTTTT

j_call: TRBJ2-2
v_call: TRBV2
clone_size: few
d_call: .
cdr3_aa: CASTGISAGELFF
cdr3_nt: TGTGCCAGCACAGGGATTTCGGCCGGGGAGCTGTTTTTT

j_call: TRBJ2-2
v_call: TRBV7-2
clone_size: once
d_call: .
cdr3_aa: CASSLPGGGTNTGELFF
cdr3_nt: TGTGCCAGCAGCCTCCCGGGCGGAGGAACGAACACCGGGGAGCTGTTTTTT

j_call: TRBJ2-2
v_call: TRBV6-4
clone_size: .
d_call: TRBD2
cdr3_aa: CASSNPLGSSGRGSGELFF
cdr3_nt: TGTGCCAGCAGTAACCCCTTAGGTTCGAGCGGGAGGGGATCCGGGGAGCTGTTTTTT

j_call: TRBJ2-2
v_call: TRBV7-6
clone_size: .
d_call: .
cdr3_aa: CASSLAGGVTGELFF
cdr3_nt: TGTGCCAGCAGCTTAGCGGGGGGAGTCACCGGGGAGCTGTTTTTT